The next 14 T cell receptor beta chains were all read from a single sample in a study of response to subunit inactivated influenza vaccine. TCRdb fed the RT-PCR reads into MiXCR, producing one record per CDR3 protein. The data contain approximately 500,000 distinct CDR3 sequences, roughly a quarter of them singletons. The sample was also linked to a second study, of T cells expressing NK-cell markers. That work states: UMIs were included in TCR beta cDNA generated by 5'RACE template switching.

The sequenced sample was CD4+ T cells sorted from PBMCs, obtained about 13 days after vaccination. The source is a man between 45 and 60 years old who received an inactivated influenza vaccine.

J is TRBJ2-7 and V is TRBV5-1, with D uncertain. Germline assignment: CDR1 SGHRS and CDR2 YFSETQ. Trimming shortened V by 1 base and J by 3 bases, and 8 bases separated the two germline ends. The CDR3 contains 13 residues. CDR3 DNA: TGCGCCAGCAGCTTGTTCGTAAGCTACGAGCAGTACTTC. Amino acids: CASSLFVSYEQYF.

The chain is built from TRBV7-6 and TRBJ2-6, with D unclear. The CDR3 covers 17 residues. Germline values: CDR1 SGHVS, CDR2 FNYEAQ. Between the trimmed V and J ends, which lost 4 bases and 0 bases, there was a span of 13 bases. The CDR3 DNA follows: TGTGCCAGCAGCTCCCGACACCCGAACTCTGGGGCCAACGTCCTGACTTTC. It encodes CASSSRHPNSGANVLTF.

In this sample, this clonotype turned up a few times. The chain uses TRBV29-1 and TRBJ2-5; D may be TRBD1 (6 bases). The CDR3 is 11 amino acids. Germline V gene lookup returns CDR1 SQVTM and CDR2 ANQGSEA. Trimming took 3 bases from V and 9 from J, leaving 11 bases between them. CDR3 protein: CSVEGHVAQYF. The CDR3 coding sequence is TGCAGCGTTGAGGGACATGTGGCCCAGTACTTC.

V gene TRBV20-1 combines with J gene TRBJ1-6, with a tentative D call TRBD1 (5 bases). The V end lost 7 bases, the J end lost 5 bases, and 15 bases lay between the germline ends. The germline V gene encodes CDR1 DFQATT and CDR2 SNEGSKA (reference sequence). This CDR3 has 14 amino acids. CDR3 region: CSVSGSGNNSPLHF. CDR3 in DNA: TGCAGTGTTTCGGGCTCAGGGAATAATTCACCCCTCCACTTT.

The chain couples TRBV19 to TRBJ2-2; D call uncertain. Per the germline V gene, CDR1 is LNHDA and CDR2 is SQIVND (reference sequence). Deletions cut 6 bases from V and 6 bases from J, with 11 bases between. The CDR3 consists of 13 residues. CDR3 region: CASRQMTAGELFF. The CDR3 DNA sequence: TGTGCCAGTAGGCAGATGACGGCCGGGGAGCTGTTTTTT.

This chain links TRBV20-1 with TRBJ1-2; D uncertain. Germline lookup yields CDR1 DFQATT and CDR2 SNEGSKA (reference sequence). The length of the CDR3 is 13 residues. V was shortened by 3 bases and J by 5 bases, with 13 bases between the two germline ends. As DNA, the CDR3 is TGCAGTGCTAGTACCGGAGGTCTATATGGCTACACCTTC. It is translated as CSASTGGLYGYTF.

This clonotype has a handful of counts. The V and J genes are TRBV7-9 and TRBJ1-4, with TRBD1 matching over 8 bases. Germline lookup yields CDR1 SEHNR and CDR2 FQNEAQ (reference sequence). The CDR3 extends over 14 amino acids. V shed 4 bases, J shed 7 bases, and the junction held 5 bases outside the gene matches. DNA of the CDR3: TGTGCCAGCAGCTCCGGGACAGGCGGTGAAAAACTGTTTTTT. Its protein is CASSSGTGGEKLFF.

The CDR3 bases are TGTGCCAGCAGTTGGGACAGGGCAGGCGGCTACACCTTC. Translating gives CASSWDRAGGYTF. The chain is built from TRBV12-3 or TRBV12-4 and TRBJ1-2, with 9 bases that match TRBD1. CDR3 size: 13 residues. Losses at the gene ends were 4 bases for V and 8 bases for J; bases not matched to a gene: 5.

Ten or more counts support this clonotype. V gene TRBV14 combines with J gene TRBJ2-2, with TRBD1 matching over 8 bases. Germline V gene data show CDR1 as SGHDN and CDR2 as FVKESK. V lost 1 base and J lost 4; bases outside the gene matches: 5. The CDR3 is 16 amino acids. CDR3 DNA: TGTGCCAGCAGCCAAGGACAGGGGCCGAGCACCGGGGAGCTGTTTTTT. Translating gives CASSQGQGPSTGELFF.

In its sample, this clonotype was seen a few times. This chain joins TRBV20-1 and TRBJ2-5; 10 bases match TRBD2. Per germline, CDR1 DFQATT and CDR2 SNEGSKA (reference sequence). The CDR3 contains 17 residues. With V trimmed by 0 bases and J by 4 bases, 11 bases remained unmatched. The CDR3 coding sequence is TGCAGTGCTAGAGATCCGAATCCGAGACTAGCGGGAGAGACCCAGTACTTC. Translated: CSARDPNPRLAGETQYF.

This clonotype was seen a few times. The rearrangement uses TRBV20-1 and TRBJ1-2; a possible D gene is TRBD1 (5 bases). Germline values: CDR1 DFQATT, CDR2 SNEGSKA (reference sequence). The CDR3 runs 15 residues. V was trimmed by 6 bases and J by 4 bases, leaving 21 bases between them. The CDR3 DNA reads as TGCAGTGCCAATACAAAGGGGAAAGGCACCTATGGCTACACCTTC. Amino acid sequence: CSANTKGKGTYGYTF.

This clonotype came up a few times. The chain links TRBV20-1 to TRBJ2-3, with D perhaps being TRBD1 or TRBD2 (5 bases each). Trimming stripped 7 bases from V and 1 base from J, with 15 bases between. The germline V gene encodes CDR1 DFQATT and CDR2 SNEGSKA (reference sequence). The CDR3 totals 14 residues. The CDR3 coding sequence is TGCAGTGTTAGGGGACGCTTTGGCACAGATACGCAGTATTTT. Translated, it gives CSVRGRFGTDTQYF.

The chain has TRBV25-1 and TRBJ2-5; D remains ambiguous. Trimming shortened V by 2 bases and J by 2 bases, and 12 bases separated the two germline ends. CDR1 and CDR2 (germline): MGHDK, SYGVNS. CDR3 size: 15 residues. The CDR3 bases are TGTGCCAGCAGTGAACCGGAATTCCTGCAAGAGACCCAGTACTTC. This translates into CASSEPEFLQETQYF. The full variable domain, rest sourced from reference TRBV25-1 and TRBJ2-5, is EADIYQTPRYLVIGTGKKITLECSQTMGHDKMYWYQQDPGMELHLIHYSYGVNSTEKGDLSSESTVSRIRTEHFPLTLESARPSHTSQYLCASSEPEFLQETQYFGPGTRLLVL.

The V gene is TRBV20-1, the J gene TRBJ2-2, with unresolved D. This CDR3 contains 14 residues. V lost 3 bases and J lost 1, with 9 bases in between. The germline V gene has CDR1 DFQATT and CDR2 SNEGSKA (reference sequence). The CDR3 DNA reads TGCAGTGCTAGCTCACTACTGAACACCGGGGAGCTGTTTTTT. This encodes CSASSLLNTGELFF.